This TCR beta chain was recorded in a study of CD8 T cells in ankylosing spondylitis. General study points: What appeared characteristic of ankylosing spondylitis blood was a TCR beta motif of eight highly homologous variants. Reportedly, significant enrichment of disease-linked clones occurred in matched ankylosing spondylitis synovial fluid.

The CDR3 is 14 residues long. Trimming at V came to 2 bases and at J to 5 bases, leaving 4 bases not matched to a gene. Scientists made TCR beta libraries using quantitative 5'-RACE with molecular barcodes. Via MiXCR, TCRdb re-called the 5' RACE reads, giving one row per CDR3 protein. The sample has a few hundred thousand distinct CDR3 sequences, 20% to 25% seen once; the top ten hold about 17%. This clonotype was recorded a few times. What it binds is not known. This receptor was obtained from a male donor with ankylosing spondylitis. Sequenced sample: blood, either unsorted or a sorted T cell fraction (not recorded which). The gene calls are TRBV12-3 or TRBV12-4 and TRBJ2-7; 9 nucleotides match TRBD1. The CDR3 spells CASSLTGGINEQYF. CDR3 DNA sequence: TGTGCCAGCAGTTTAACAGGGGGCATAAACGAGCAGTACTTC.